The clone carrying this TCR beta chain was picked up many times. This record comes from a study of regulatory T cells in long-lasting Graves disease. TCR beta libraries were built with iRepertoire HTBI primers and Arm-PCR of CDR3 regions. TCRdb called the multiplex PCR reads again in MiXCR, with one record for every CDR3 protein. This sample has about 440,000 distinct CDR3 sequences, with 15% to 20% found just once. This CDR3 contains 17 residues. Germline CDR1 DFQATT, CDR2 SNEGSKA (reference sequence). The V segment lost 6 bases and the J segment 3 bases; nucleotides outside the gene matches: 13. Time point denoted: newly diagnosed GD, antithyroid drugs for less than 3 months. Extracted RNA from PBMCs served as the source of the TCR library. The data also belong to a second study, concerning T cells in Graves' hyperthyroidism and ophthalmopathy. That study adds: Calling Graves' hyperthyroidism stable meant ophthalmopathy did not progress within 18 months. Hyperthyroidism, newly diagnosed and lasting under 2 months, affected patients aged 18 to 65. Ophthalmopathy cases were set apart from stable hyperthyroidism by a 13 V-J model.

The receptor's source is a woman in her 30s with Graves disease. Specimen: peripheral blood mononuclear cells (PBMCs), collected at new diagnosis, from a patient treated with antithyroid drugs. The chain uses TRBV20-1 and TRBJ2-7; 14 bases map to TRBD2. The chain's CDR3 is CSATGTSGSFAGYEQYF. For the CDR3, the DNA is TGCAGTGCCACCGGGACTAGCGGGAGTTTTGCGGGCTACGAGCAGTACTTC.